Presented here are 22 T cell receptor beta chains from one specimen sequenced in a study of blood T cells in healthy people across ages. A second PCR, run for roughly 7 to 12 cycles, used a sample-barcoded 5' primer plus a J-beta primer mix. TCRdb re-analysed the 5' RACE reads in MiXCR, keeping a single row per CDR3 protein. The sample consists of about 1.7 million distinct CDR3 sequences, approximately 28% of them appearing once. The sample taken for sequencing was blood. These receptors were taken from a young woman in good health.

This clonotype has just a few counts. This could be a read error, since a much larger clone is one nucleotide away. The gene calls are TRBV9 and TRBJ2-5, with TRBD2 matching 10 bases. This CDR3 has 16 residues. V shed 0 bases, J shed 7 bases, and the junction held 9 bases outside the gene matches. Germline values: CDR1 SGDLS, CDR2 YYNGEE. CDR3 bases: TGTGCCAGCAGCGTAGCAGCTAGCGGGAGATGGACGACCCAGTACTTC. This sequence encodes CASSVAASGRWTTQYF.

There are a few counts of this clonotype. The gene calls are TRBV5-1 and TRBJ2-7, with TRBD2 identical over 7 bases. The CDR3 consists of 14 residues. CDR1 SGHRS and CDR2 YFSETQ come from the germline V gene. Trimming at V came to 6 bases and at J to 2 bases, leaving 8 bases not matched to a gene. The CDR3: CASKVAGDPYEQYF. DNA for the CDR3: TGCGCCAGCAAAGTTGCGGGAGACCCCTACGAGCAGTACTTC.

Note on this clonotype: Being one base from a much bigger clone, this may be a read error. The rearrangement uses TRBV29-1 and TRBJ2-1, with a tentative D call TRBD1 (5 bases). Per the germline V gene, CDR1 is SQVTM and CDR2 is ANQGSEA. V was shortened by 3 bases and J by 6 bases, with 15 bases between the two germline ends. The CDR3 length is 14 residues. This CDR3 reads CSVDLGLTGNEQFF. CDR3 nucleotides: TGCAGCGTTGATTTGGGGCTGACGGGCAATGAGCAGTTCTTC.

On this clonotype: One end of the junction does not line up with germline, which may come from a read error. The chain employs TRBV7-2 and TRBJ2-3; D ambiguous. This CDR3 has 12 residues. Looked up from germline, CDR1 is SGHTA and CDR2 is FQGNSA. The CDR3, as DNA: TGTGCCAGCAGCTTTACTACAGATGCGCAGTATTTT. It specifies CASSFTTDAQYF. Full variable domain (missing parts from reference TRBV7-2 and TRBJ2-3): GAGVSQSPSNKVTEKGKDVELRCDPISGHTALYWYRQSLGQGLEFLIYFQGNSAPDKSGLPSDRFSAERTGGSVSTLTIQRTQQEDSAVYLCASSFTTDAQYFGPGTRLTVL.

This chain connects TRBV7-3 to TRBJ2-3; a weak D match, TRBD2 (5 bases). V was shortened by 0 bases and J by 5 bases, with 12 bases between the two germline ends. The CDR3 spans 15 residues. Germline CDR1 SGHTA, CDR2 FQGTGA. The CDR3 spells CASSLTASEGDTQYF. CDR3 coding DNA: TGTGCCAGCAGCTTAACGGCAAGCGAGGGAGATACGCAGTATTTT.

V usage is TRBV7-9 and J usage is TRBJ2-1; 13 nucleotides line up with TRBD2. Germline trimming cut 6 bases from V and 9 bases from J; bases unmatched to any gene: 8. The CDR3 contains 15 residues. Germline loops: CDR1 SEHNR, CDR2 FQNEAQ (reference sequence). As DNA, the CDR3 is TGTGCCAGCAGGCCGACTAGCGGGAGGATTGGTGAGCAGTTCTTC. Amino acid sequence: CASRPTSGRIGEQFF.

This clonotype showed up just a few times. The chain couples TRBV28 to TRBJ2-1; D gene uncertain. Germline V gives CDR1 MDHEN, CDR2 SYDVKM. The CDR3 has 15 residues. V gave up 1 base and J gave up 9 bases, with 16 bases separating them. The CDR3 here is CASSLLGVPLSEQFF. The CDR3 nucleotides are TGTGCCAGCAGTTTATTAGGAGTGCCGTTGTCTGAGCAGTTCTTC.

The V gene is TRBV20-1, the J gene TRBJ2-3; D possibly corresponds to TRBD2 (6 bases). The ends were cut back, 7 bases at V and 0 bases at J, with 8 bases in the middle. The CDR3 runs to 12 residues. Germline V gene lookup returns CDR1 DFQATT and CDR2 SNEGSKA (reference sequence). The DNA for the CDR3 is TGCAGTGGCGGGATTAGCACAGATACGCAGTATTTT. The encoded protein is CSGGISTDTQYF.

The CDR3 nucleotides are TGCAGTGCTAGAGAAGTATATCGGGGGGACCAAGAGACCCAGTACTTC. Protein product: CSAREVYRGDQETQYF. The chain combines TRBV20-1 with TRBJ2-5, with TRBD2 matching 7 bases. Germline V gene sequence: CDR1 DFQATT, CDR2 SNEGSKA (reference sequence). The CDR3 totals 16 residues. Losses at the gene ends were 0 bases for V and 0 bases for J; bases not matched to a gene: 7.

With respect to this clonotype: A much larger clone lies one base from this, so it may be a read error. The CDR3 spells CDSRNTGGPYEQYF. As DNA, the CDR3 is TGTGACAGCAGGAATACAGGGGGCCCCTACGAGCAGTACTTC. The rearrangement links TRBV28 to TRBJ2-7; 9 nucleotides agree with TRBD1. CDR1 is MDHEN, CDR2 SYDVKM, per germline. The CDR3 extends over 14 amino acids.

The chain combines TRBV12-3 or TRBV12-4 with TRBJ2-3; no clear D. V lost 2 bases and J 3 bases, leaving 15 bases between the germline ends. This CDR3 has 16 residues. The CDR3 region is CASSLNSLARTDTQYF. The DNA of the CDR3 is TGTGCCAGCAGTTTAAACAGCTTAGCTAGAACAGATACGCAGTATTTT.

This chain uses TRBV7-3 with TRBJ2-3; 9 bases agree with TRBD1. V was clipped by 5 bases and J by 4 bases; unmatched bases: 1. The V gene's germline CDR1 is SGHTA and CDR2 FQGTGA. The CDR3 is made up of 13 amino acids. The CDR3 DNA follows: TGTGCCAGCAGCGGACAGGGGTCAGATACGCAGTATTTT. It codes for CASSGQGSDTQYF.

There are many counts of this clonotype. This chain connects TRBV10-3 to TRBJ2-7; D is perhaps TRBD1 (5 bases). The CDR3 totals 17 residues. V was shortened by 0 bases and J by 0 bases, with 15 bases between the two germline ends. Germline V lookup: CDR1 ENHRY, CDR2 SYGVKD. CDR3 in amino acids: CAISESRSQGLSYEQYF. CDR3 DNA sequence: TGTGCCATCAGTGAGTCGAGATCCCAGGGTCTCTCCTACGAGCAGTACTTC.

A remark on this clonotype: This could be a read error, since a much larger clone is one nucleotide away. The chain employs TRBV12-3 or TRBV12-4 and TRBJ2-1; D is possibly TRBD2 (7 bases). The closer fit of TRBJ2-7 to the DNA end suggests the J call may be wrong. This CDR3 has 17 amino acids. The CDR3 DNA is TGTGCCAGCAGTTTAAGGTCGCAGGGGAGGGTCCACAATGAGCAGTACTTC. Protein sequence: CASSLRSQGRVHNEQYF.

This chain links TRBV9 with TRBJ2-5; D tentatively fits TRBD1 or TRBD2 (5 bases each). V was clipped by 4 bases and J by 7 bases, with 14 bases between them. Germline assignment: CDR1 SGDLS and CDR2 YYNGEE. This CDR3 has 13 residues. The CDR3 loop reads CASSTSGDPTQYF. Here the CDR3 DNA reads TGTGCCAGCAGCACGAGTGGGGACCCGACCCAGTACTTC. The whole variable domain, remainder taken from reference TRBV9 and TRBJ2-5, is DSGVTQTPKHLITATGQRVTLRCSPRSGDLSVYWYQQSLDQGLQFLIQYYNGEERAKGNILERFSAQQFPDLHSELNLSSLELGDSALYFCASSTSGDPTQYFGPGTRLLVL.

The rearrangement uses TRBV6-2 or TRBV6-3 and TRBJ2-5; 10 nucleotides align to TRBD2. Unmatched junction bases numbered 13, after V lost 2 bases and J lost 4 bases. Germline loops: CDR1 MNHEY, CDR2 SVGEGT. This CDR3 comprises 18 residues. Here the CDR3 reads CASSYLTASGSQRETQYF. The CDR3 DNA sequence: TGTGCCAGCAGTTACCTAACGGCTAGCGGGAGTCAGAGAGAGACCCAGTACTTC.

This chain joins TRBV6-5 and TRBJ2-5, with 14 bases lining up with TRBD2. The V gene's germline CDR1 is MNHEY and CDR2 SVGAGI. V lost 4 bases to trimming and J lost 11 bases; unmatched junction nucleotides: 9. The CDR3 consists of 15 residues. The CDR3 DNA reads TGTGCCAGCAGTTGGGGACTAGCGGGAGTCAATGAGCAGTACTTC. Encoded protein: CASSWGLAGVNEQYF.

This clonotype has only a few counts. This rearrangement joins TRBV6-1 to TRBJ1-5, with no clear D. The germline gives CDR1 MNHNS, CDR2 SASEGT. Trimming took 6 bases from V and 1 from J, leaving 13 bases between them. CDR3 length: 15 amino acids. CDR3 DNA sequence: TGTGCCAGCAGCCTGGGCCCCGAGAGCAATCAGCCCCAGCATTTT. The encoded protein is CASSLGPESNQPQHF.

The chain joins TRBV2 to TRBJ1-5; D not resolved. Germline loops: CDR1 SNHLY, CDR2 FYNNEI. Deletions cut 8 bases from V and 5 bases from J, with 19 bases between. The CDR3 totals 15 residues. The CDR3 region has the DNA TGTGCCAGCGGTCCGCGGACGGGAAGGGATCAGCCCCAGCATTTT. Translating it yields CASGPRTGRDQPQHF.

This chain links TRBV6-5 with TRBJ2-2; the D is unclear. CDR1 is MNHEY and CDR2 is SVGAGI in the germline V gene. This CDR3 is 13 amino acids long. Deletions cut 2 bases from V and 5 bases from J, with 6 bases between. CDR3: CASSYLGTGELFF. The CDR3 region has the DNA TGTGCCAGCAGTTACCTGGGGACCGGGGAGCTGTTTTTT.

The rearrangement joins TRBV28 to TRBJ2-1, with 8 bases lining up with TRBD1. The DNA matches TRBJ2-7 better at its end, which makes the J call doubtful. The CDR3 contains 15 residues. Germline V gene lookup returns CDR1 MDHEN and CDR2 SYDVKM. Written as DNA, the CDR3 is TGTGCCAGCCTGACCGGACAGGGAACCTACAATGAGCAGTACTTC. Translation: CASLTGQGTYNEQYF.

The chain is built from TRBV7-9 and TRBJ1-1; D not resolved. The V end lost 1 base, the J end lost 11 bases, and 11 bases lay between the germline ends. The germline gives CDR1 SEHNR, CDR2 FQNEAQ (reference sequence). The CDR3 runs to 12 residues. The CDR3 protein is CASSLEAVRAFF. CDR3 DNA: TGTGCCAGCAGCTTAGAGGCCGTGAGGGCTTTCTTT.